Detailed here is one T cell receptor (beta chain). What it recognizes is unknown. Its ends do not fully match the called genes, so a read error is possible. Sequencing of the DNA from cultured CD4+ T cells was carried out with the Oncomine TCR Beta short-read assay. In TCRdb, the PCR reads were re-called with MiXCR into one record per CDR3 protein. The top ten clones hold roughly 15% of a sample with roughly 10,000 distinct CDR3 sequences, about 28% of them seen once. Documented treatment: 10-day PBMC culture with coronavirus spike peptide pools or control peptides (ViraFEST assay). Peptide pool stimulation in ViraFEST expanded antigen-specific T cells, whose TCRs were then sequenced. Per germline, CDR1 LGHNA and CDR2 YSLEER. This CDR3 has 15 residues. This sample was taken from a study of vaccination and CD4 T cells after COVID-19. Study-wide background: Each person enrolled got two BNT162b2 or mRNA-1273 vaccine doses. Post-vaccine sample collection happened at a median of approximately 70 days after dose two, ranging 14 to 241.

This rearrangement joins TRBV4-3 to TRBJ1-1; 9 positions agree with TRBD1. This material consisted of CD4+ T cells from blood, cultured in vitro, taken after SARS-CoV-2 vaccination. The receptor was derived from a human donor who had recovered from COVID-19. This CDR3 reads CASSLAGQGLSEALF. The CDR3 DNA is TGCGCCAGCAGCCTCGCTGGACAGGGGCTGAGTGAAGCTCTCTTT.